Shown below are 26 T cell receptor beta chains from a single sample sequenced in a study of cytomegalovirus exposure and HLA in healthy donors (dated by TCRdb to 2016 to 2017). Libraries were built with the immunoSEQ multiplex PCR assay. A mixture of 60 forward primers for TCR Vbeta segments and 13 reverse primers for TCR Jbeta segments was used in the multiplex PCR. In its TCRdb copy, this immuneACCESS table keeps in-frame sequences only and misses some clones. Where compared with another copy, unresolved V genes explain less than half of these, and the others have no known cause. For this sample the table gives 150,000 or so clones, of which over 75% were detected only once. Roughly 1.7% of the sample rests with the top ten. Sequencing input: PBMCs. The origin of the receptors is a woman in her 30s in good health and CMV-seronegative.

The gene calls are TRBV11-3 and TRBJ2-2; 8 bases are shared with TRBD1. CDR1 SGHNT and CDR2 YENEEA come from the germline V gene. The junction had 6 bases not matched to a gene; V was cut back by 1 base and J by 5 bases. The CDR3 sequence is 16 residues long. The CDR3 spells CASSLVSGGRTGELFF. CDR3 sequence (DNA): TGTGCCAGCAGCTTAGTCTCAGGGGGCAGAACCGGGGAGCTGTTTTTT.

The chain joins TRBV10-3 to TRBJ2-1; TRBD2 matches at 10 bases. Germline V lookup: CDR1 ENHRY, CDR2 SYGVKD. The CDR3 has 16 residues. V gave up 3 bases and J gave up 8 bases; unmatched junction bases: 10. The CDR3 here is CAISDALAGVRDEQFF. CDR3 nucleotide sequence: TGTGCCATCAGTGATGCTCTAGCGGGAGTGAGGGATGAGCAGTTCTTC.

This clone has just one count. This sequence joins TRBV18 and TRBJ1-3, with D perhaps matching TRBD1 (5 bases). The germline CDR1 and CDR2 sequences are KGHSH and LQKENI. The CDR3 is made up of 16 amino acids. V was clipped by 1 base and J by 0 bases, with 10 bases between them. CDR3 bases: TGTGCCAGCTCACCACGTACAGGTCACTCTGGAAACACCATATATTTT. It yields the protein CASSPRTGHSGNTIYF.

The chain couples TRBV5-1 to TRBJ1-1; 7 bases align to TRBD1. Germline CDR1 and CDR2: SGHRS and YFSETQ. Trimming removed 0 bases from V and 1 base from J; junction bases left unmatched: 12. This CDR3 has 18 amino acids. CDR3 in DNA: TGCGCCAGCAGCTTGGCCTACCCAGGGGGATCGACGAACACTGAAGCTTTCTTT. This gives the protein CASSLAYPGGSTNTEAFF.

The chain has TRBV19 and TRBJ2-7, with 10 bases that match TRBD1. Looked up from germline, CDR1 is LNHDA and CDR2 is SQIVND (reference sequence). V was clipped by 6 bases and J by 4 bases; unmatched bases: 9. The CDR3 length is 15 residues. In DNA form, the CDR3 reads TGTGCCAGTAGCCCCGACAGGGGGCGCGAATACGAGCAGTACTTC. Its protein is CASSPDRGREYEQYF.

This chain joins TRBV5-1 and TRBJ1-2; a weak D match, TRBD1 (6 bases). CDR1 SGHRS and CDR2 YFSETQ come from the germline V gene. The CDR3 is 14 residues long. Between the trimmed V and J ends, which lost 1 base and 6 bases, there was a span of 13 bases. The CDR3 protein is CASSLITGIDGYTF. The CDR3 DNA reads as TGCGCCAGCAGCTTGATAACAGGGATCGATGGCTACACCTTC.

This rearrangement joins TRBV15 to TRBJ2-5, with D possibly being TRBD1 (5 bases). Germline V gene lookup returns CDR1 LNHNV and CDR2 YYDKDF (reference sequence). V was cut by 1 base and J by 5 bases, with 11 bases left in between. CDR3 length: 14 amino acids. In DNA form, the CDR3 reads TGTGCCACCAGCAGAGGTCAAGGGGTGGAGACCCAGTACTTC. This encodes CATSRGQGVETQYF.

The chain links TRBV7-5 to TRBJ1-4. TRBV7-5 has pseudogene status. The CDR3 spans 15 residues. CDR3 in amino acids: CARSLVGTRAPKLFF. For the CDR3, the DNA is TGTGCCAGAAGCTTAGTAGGCACGAGGGCACCGAAACTGTTTTTT.

V gene TRBV15 combines with J gene TRBJ2-1, with 8 bases that match TRBD2. V lost 2 bases and J lost 10; bases outside the gene matches: 7. Germline V CDR1 and CDR2: LNHNV, YYDKDF (reference sequence). This CDR3 region has 14 residues. In nucleotides, the CDR3 is TGTGCCACCAGCAGACCTTTCTTAGCGGGGGAGCAGTTCTTC. It is translated as CATSRPFLAGEQFF.

This clone has a handful of counts. The chain is built from TRBV6-1 and TRBJ1-6; D perhaps matches TRBD1 (5 bases). The CDR3 is made up of 16 amino acids. V lost 0 bases and J 8 bases, leaving 14 bases between the germline ends. The germline V gene has CDR1 MNHNS and CDR2 SASEGT. Here the CDR3 DNA reads TGTGCCAGCAGTGAAGCGCAGGGATTGAACTATTCACCCCTCCACTTT. Translated, it gives CASSEAQGLNYSPLHF.

This clone was detected a few times. The V gene is TRBV4-2, the J gene TRBJ1-4, with D possibly being TRBD1 (5 bases). The CDR3 is 16 amino acids. CDR1 and CDR2 from the germline V gene are LGHNA and YNFKEQ. The V end was cut by 0 bases, the J end by 6 bases, with 14 bases between. The CDR3 DNA follows: TGTGCCAGCAGCCAAGATCTGGGGGGACGGGATGAAAAACTGTTTTTT. Its translation: CASSQDLGGRDEKLFF.

This chain connects TRBV19 to TRBJ2-2; D perhaps matches TRBD1 (5 bases). Germline lookup yields CDR1 LNHDA and CDR2 SQIVND (reference sequence). The V end was cut by 2 bases, the J end by 3 bases, with 7 bases between. This CDR3 comprises 14 residues. CDR3 amino acids: CASSIQGYTGELFF. For the CDR3, the DNA is TGTGCCAGTAGTATACAGGGCTACACCGGGGAGCTGTTTTTT.

The V call is TRBV7-9, the J call TRBJ2-5, with 7 bases that match TRBD1. This CDR3 contains 15 residues. Germline V gene data show CDR1 as SEHNR and CDR2 as FQNEAQ (reference sequence). J was trimmed by 4 bases and V by 5 bases; bases with no gene match: 10. The CDR3 bases are TGTGCCAGCAGCAGCTATACAGGGGCCGGAGAGACCCAGTACTTC. The encoded protein is CASSSYTGAGETQYF.

The rearrangement joins TRBV28 to TRBJ2-2; 7 positions agree with TRBD1. V trimming: 6 bases; J trimming: 5 bases; junction bases outside the gene matches: 9. The germline V gene encodes CDR1 MDHEN and CDR2 SYDVKM. The CDR3 contains 15 residues. The chain's CDR3 is CASSRGGARTGELFF. The CDR3 DNA sequence: TGTGCCAGCAGCCGAGGGGGCGCGAGAACCGGGGAGCTGTTTTTT.

This chain joins TRBV4-2 and TRBJ1-3; unclear D gene. Germline CDR1 LGHNA, CDR2 YNFKEQ. This CDR3 region has 16 residues. Trimming left V 4 bases short and J 0 bases short, with 13 bases between. The CDR3 is CASSLVAGASGNTIYF. DNA of the CDR3: TGTGCCAGCAGCCTGGTGGCGGGAGCCTCTGGAAACACCATATATTTT.

J is TRBJ2-3 and V is TRBV5-1; 16 bases line up with TRBD2. This CDR3 contains 19 residues. The V gene end was trimmed by 4 bases and the J gene end by 11 bases; junction bases not matched to a gene: 19. CDR1 and CDR2 from the germline V gene are SGHRS and YFSETQ. The CDR3 sequence: CASSAGTSGRAFPQVLQYF. DNA for the CDR3: TGCGCCAGCAGCGCCGGGACTAGCGGGAGGGCCTTTCCCCAGGTCTTGCAGTATTTT.

The CDR3 reads CATSRGLAGYNEQFF. The CDR3 DNA reads TGTGCCACCAGCAGAGGACTAGCGGGATACAATGAGCAGTTCTTC. The genes are TRBV15 and TRBJ2-1; 11 bases are a match to TRBD2. V trimming: 1 base; J trimming: 4 bases; junction bases outside the gene matches: 0. There are 15 residues in the CDR3. The germline CDR1 and CDR2 sequences are LNHNV and YYDKDF (reference sequence). Using reference TRBV15 and TRBJ2-1 for the parts outside the CDR3, the full variable domain is DAMVIQNPRYQVTQFGKPVTLSCSQTLNHNVMYWYQQKSSQAPKLLFHYYDKDFNNEADTPDNFQSRRPNTSFCFLDIRSPGLGDTAMYLCATSRGLAGYNEQFFGPGTRLTVL.

The gene calls are TRBV2 and TRBJ1-1; a weak D match, TRBD1 (5 bases). CDR3 length: 15 residues. V was shortened by 8 bases and J by 1 base, with 17 bases between the two germline ends. Germline CDR1 reads SNHLY; CDR2 reads FYNNEI. CDR3 bases: TGTGCCAGCGCCCGGGGTCGGGGGAGGAACACTGAAGCTTTCTTT. Protein: CASARGRGRNTEAFF.

The chain couples TRBV10-3 to TRBJ1-5; D remains unclear. The CDR3 contains 12 residues. Germline V lookup: CDR1 ENHRY, CDR2 SYGVKD. Trimming shortened V by 3 bases and J by 4 bases, and 4 bases separated the two germline ends. CDR3 nucleotides: TGTGCCATCAGTGATTCTAATCAGCCCCAGCATTTT. Protein: CAISDSNQPQHF.

This clone has a handful of counts. This chain connects TRBV28 to TRBJ2-4, with 7 bases lining up with TRBD1. Germline V gene data show CDR1 as MDHEN and CDR2 as SYDVKM. The V and J ends lost 3 bases and 6 bases, in that order; junction bases with no gene match: 8. The CDR3 loop spans 15 amino acids. CDR3 in amino acids: CASSFQGGAGNIQYF. The DNA of the CDR3 is TGTGCCAGCAGTTTTCAAGGGGGCGCAGGAAACATTCAGTACTTC.

V is TRBV27 and J is TRBJ2-7; 10 bases match TRBD1. Germline CDR1 reads MNHEY; CDR2 reads SMNVEV (reference sequence). Germline trimming cut 6 bases from V and 3 bases from J; bases unmatched to any gene: 8. The CDR3 extends over 15 amino acids. The CDR3 region is CASSFDRGHDYEQYF. The CDR3 DNA sequence: TGTGCCAGCAGCTTTGACAGGGGGCACGACTACGAGCAGTACTTC.

The chain couples TRBV27 to TRBJ2-3, with 12 nucleotides matching TRBD2. The CDR3 contains 17 residues. V shed 1 base and J 2 bases; nucleotides not matched to a gene: 4. Germline assignment: CDR1 MNHEY and CDR2 SMNVEV (reference sequence). CDR3 residues: CASSLWSSGRATDTQYF. The CDR3 coding sequence is TGTGCCAGCAGTTTATGGTCTAGCGGGAGGGCCACAGATACGCAGTATTTT.

This clone was detected only a few times. The chain combines TRBV28 with TRBJ1-5; perhaps TRBD1 as D (5 bases). CDR1 and CDR2 from the germline V gene are MDHEN and SYDVKM. This CDR3 comprises 15 residues. Trimming took off 5 bases at V and 0 bases at J, with 11 bases between the two ends. The CDR3 DNA reads as TGTGCCAGCAGTAAAGACAGCTATAGCAATCAGCCCCAGCATTTT. It yields the protein CASSKDSYSNQPQHF.

The gene calls are TRBV5-6 and TRBJ1-2, with D uncertain. Germline V gene data show CDR1 as SGHDT and CDR2 as YYEEEE. The CDR3 covers 14 residues. V was pared by 0 bases and J by 2 bases, with 8 bases between. The CDR3 loop is CASSLGARNYGYTF. Here the CDR3 DNA reads TGTGCCAGCAGCTTGGGGGCCAGGAACTATGGCTACACCTTC.

The V call is TRBV10-3, the J call TRBJ1-2; TRBD1 matches at 8 bases. The CDR3 covers 16 residues. Germline CDR1 ENHRY, CDR2 SYGVKD. After removal of 0 bases from V and 5 bases from J, the junction contained 8 bases not matched to a gene. The CDR3 region has the DNA TGTGCCATCAGTGAGTCTGGCGGCAGGGGGCAATATGGCTACACCTTC. It specifies CAISESGGRGQYGYTF.

The chain is built from TRBV6-5 and TRBJ1-5; 9 nucleotides match TRBD1. The CDR3 has 14 amino acids. Germline V gene data show CDR1 as MNHEY and CDR2 as SVGAGI. After removal of 4 bases from V and 5 bases from J, the junction contained 3 bases not matched to a gene. CDR3: CASSSGQGYQPQHF. The CDR3 region has the DNA TGTGCCAGCAGTTCGGGACAGGGATATCAGCCCCAGCATTTT.